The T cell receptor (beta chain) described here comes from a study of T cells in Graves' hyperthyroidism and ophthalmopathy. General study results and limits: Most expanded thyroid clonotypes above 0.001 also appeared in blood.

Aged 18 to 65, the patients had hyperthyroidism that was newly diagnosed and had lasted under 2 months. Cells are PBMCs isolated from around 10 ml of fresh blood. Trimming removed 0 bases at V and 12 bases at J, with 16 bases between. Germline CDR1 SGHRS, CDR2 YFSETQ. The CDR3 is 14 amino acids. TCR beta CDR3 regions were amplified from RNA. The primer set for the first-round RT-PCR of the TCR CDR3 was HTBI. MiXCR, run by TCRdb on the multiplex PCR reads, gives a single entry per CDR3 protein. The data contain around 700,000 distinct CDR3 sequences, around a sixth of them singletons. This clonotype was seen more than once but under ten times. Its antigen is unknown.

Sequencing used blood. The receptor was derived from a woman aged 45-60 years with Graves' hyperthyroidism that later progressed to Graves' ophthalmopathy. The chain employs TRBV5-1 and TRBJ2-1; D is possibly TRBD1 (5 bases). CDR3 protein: CASSLGNRTTGQFF. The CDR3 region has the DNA TGCGCCAGCAGCTTGGGAAACCGGACAACGGGGCAGTTCTTC.